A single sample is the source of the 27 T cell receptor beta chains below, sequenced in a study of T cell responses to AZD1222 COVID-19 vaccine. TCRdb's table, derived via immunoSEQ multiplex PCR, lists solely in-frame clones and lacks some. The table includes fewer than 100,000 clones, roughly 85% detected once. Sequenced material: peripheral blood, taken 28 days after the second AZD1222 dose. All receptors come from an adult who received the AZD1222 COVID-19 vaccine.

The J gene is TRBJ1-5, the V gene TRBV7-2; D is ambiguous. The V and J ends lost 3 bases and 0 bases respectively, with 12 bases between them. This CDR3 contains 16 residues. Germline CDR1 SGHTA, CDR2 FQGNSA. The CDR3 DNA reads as TGTGCCAGCAGCTTCGGAGACCACAATAGCAATCAGCCCCAGCATTTT. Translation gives CASSFGDHNSNQPQHF. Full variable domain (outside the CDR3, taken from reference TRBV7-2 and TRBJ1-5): GAGVSQSPSNKVTEKGKDVELRCDPISGHTALYWYRQSLGQGLEFLIYFQGNSAPDKSGLPSDRFSAERTGGSVSTLTIQRTQQEDSAVYLCASSFGDHNSNQPQHFGDGTRLSIL.

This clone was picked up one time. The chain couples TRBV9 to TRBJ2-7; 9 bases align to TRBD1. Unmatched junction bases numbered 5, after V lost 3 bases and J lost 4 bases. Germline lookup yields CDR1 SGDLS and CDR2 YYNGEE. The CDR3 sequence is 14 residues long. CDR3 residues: CASSGGQGRYEQYF. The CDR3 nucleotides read TGTGCCAGCAGCGGAGGACAGGGGAGGTACGAGCAGTACTTC.

The CDR3 bases are TGTGCCAGCAGCTACCTAGCGGGGGGATCCTACGAGCAGTACTTC. As protein: CASSYLAGGSYEQYF. The chain carries TRBV7-8 and TRBJ2-7; 11 bases fit TRBD2. Per the germline V gene, CDR1 is SGHVS and CDR2 is FQNEAQ. The CDR3 extends over 15 amino acids. V was pared by 4 bases and J by 1 base, with 3 bases of the junction left unmatched. Supplemented by reference TRBV7-8 and TRBJ2-7, the full variable domain reads GAGVSQSPRYKVAKRGQDVALRCDPISGHVSLFWYQQALGQGPEFLTYFQNEAQLDKSGLPSDRFFAERPEGSVSTLKIQRTQQEDSAVYLCASSYLAGGSYEQYFGPGTRLTVT.

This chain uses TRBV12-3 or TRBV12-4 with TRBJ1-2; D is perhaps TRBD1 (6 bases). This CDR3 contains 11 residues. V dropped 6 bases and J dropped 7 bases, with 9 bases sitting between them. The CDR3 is CASSYRVGYTF. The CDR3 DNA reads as TGTGCCAGCAGCTACAGGGTTGGCTACACCTTC.

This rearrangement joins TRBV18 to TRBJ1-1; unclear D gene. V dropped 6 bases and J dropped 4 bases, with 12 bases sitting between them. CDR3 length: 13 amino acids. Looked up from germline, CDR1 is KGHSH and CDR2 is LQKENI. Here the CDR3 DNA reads TGTGCCAGCTCCCCGAATCCCCCCACTGAAGCTTTCTTT. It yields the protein CASSPNPPTEAFF.

The CDR3 spells CASSLGGWYSNQPQHF. The CDR3 DNA follows: TGTGCCAGCAGCTTAGGGGGGTGGTATAGCAATCAGCCCCAGCATTTT. The genes are TRBV7-2 and TRBJ1-5; D is possibly TRBD1 (5 bases). The CDR3 totals 16 residues. Trimming took 1 base from V and 0 from J, leaving 10 bases between them. Looked up from germline, CDR1 is SGHTA and CDR2 is FQGNSA.

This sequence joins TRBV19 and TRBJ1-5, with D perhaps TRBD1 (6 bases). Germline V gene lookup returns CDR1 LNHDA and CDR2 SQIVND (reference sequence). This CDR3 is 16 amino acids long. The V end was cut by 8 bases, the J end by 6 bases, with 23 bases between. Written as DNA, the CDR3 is TGTGCCAGTGCCGCTCGGGGGCAGTCCGGCTCTCAGCCCCAGCATTTT. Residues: CASAARGQSGSQPQHF.

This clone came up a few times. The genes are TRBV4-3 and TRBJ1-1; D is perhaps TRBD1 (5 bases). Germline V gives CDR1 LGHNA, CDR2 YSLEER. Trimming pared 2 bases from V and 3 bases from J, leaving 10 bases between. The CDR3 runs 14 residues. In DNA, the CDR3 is TGCGCCAGCAGCCAACGGGACGCAGACACTGAAGCTTTCTTT. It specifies CASSQRDADTEAFF.

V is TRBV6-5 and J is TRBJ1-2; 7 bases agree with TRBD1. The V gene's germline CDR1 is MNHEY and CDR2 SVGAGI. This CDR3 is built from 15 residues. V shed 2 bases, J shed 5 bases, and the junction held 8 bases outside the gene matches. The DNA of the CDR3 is TGTGCCAGCAGTTACAGTAGGGGGCCAACTTATGGCTACACCTTC. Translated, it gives CASSYSRGPTYGYTF.

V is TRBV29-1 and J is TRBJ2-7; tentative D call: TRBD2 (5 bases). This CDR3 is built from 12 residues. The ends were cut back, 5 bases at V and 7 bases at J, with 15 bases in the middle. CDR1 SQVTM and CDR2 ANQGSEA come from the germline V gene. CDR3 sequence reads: CSVRGPPLEQYF. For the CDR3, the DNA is TGCAGCGTTCGGGGTCCTCCTTTGGAGCAGTACTTC.

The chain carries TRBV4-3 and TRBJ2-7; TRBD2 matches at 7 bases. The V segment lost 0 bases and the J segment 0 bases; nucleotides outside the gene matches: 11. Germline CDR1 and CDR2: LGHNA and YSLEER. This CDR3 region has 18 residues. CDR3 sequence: CASSQEIAWGGGSYEQYF. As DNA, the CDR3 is TGCGCCAGCAGCCAAGAGATAGCCTGGGGGGGTGGCTCCTACGAGCAGTACTTC.

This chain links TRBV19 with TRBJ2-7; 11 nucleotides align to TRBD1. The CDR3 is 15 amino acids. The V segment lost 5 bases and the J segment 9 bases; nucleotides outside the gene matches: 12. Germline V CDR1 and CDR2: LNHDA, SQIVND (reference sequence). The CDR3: CASSSADRGRVGQYF. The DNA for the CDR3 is TGTGCCAGTAGTTCGGCGGACAGGGGGCGTGTCGGGCAGTACTTC. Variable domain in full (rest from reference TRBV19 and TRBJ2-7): DGGITQSPKYLFRKEGQNVTLSCEQNLNHDAMYWYRQDPGQGLRLIYYSQIVNDFQKGDIAEGYSVSREKKESFPLTVTSAQKNPTAFYLCASSSADRGRVGQYFGPGTRLTVT.

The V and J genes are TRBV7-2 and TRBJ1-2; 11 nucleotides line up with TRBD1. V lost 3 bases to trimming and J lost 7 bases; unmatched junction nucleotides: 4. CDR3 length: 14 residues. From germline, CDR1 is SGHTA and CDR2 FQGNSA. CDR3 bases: TGTGCCAGCAGCTTTCAAGGACAGGGGGCTGGCTACACCTTC. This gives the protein CASSFQGQGAGYTF.

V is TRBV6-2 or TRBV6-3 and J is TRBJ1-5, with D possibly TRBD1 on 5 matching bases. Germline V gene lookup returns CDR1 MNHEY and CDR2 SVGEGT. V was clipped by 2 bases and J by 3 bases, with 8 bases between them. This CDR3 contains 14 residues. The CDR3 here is CASSYGGTNQPQHF. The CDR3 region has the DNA TGTGCCAGCAGTTACGGGGGGACCAATCAGCCCCAGCATTTT.

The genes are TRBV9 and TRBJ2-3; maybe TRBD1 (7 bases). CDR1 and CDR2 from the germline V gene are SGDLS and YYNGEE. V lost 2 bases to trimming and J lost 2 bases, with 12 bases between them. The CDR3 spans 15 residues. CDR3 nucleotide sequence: TGTGCCAGCAGCGTGCGGGACAGAAACACAGATACGCAGTATTTT. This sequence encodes CASSVRDRNTDTQYF.

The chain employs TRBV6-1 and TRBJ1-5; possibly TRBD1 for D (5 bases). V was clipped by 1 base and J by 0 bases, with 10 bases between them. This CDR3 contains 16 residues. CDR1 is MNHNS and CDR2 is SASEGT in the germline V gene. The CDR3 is CASSEVRGHSNQPQHF. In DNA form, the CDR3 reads TGTGCCAGCAGTGAAGTTAGAGGACATAGCAATCAGCCCCAGCATTTT.

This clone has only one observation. For the CDR3, the DNA is TGTGCCAGCAGTGACGGGGGACTGAACACTGAAGCTTTCTTT. It codes for CASSDGGLNTEAFF. The chain recombines TRBV2 with TRBJ1-1; D might be TRBD1 (5 bases). This CDR3 region has 14 residues. Germline assignment: CDR1 SNHLY and CDR2 FYNNEI. Trimming removed 3 bases from V and 0 bases from J, with 8 bases in between.

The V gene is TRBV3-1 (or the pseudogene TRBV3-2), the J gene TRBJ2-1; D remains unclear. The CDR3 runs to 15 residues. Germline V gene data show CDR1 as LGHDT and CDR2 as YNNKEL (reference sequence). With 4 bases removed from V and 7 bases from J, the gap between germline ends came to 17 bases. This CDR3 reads CASSPVRLENNEQFF. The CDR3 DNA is TGTGCCAGCAGCCCCGTGCGACTTGAGAATAATGAGCAGTTCTTC.

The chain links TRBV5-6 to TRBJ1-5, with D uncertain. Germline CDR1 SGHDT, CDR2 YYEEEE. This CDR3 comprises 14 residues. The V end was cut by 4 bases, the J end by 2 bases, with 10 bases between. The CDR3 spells CASSSHSRNQPQHF. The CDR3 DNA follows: TGTGCCAGCAGCAGCCACAGTCGCAATCAGCCCCAGCATTTT.

CDR3 nucleotides: TGTGCCAGCAGCGTAGAAGGTGGTAAAGAGACCCAGTACTTC. Residues: CASSVEGGKETQYF. This sequence joins TRBV9 and TRBJ2-5; D remains ambiguous. The CDR3 extends over 14 amino acids. Trimming removed 0 bases from V and 3 bases from J, with 9 bases in between. Germline CDR1 SGDLS, CDR2 YYNGEE.

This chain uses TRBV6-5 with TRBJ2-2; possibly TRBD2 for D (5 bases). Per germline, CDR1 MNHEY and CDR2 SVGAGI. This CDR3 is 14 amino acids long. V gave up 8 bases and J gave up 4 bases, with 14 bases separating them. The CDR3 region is CASSRVQITGELFF. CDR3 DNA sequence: TGTGCCAGCTCGAGGGTACAGATCACCGGGGAGCTGTTTTTT.

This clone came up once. The CDR3 nucleotides are TGCGCCAGCAGCCCGGTGACAGGCGGCTATGGCTACACCTTC. Amino acid sequence: CASSPVTGGYGYTF. This sequence joins TRBV5-1 and TRBJ1-2, with D possibly TRBD1 on 6 matching bases. Trimming took 4 bases from V and 4 from J, leaving 14 bases between them. Germline CDR1 reads SGHRS; CDR2 reads YFSETQ. The CDR3 has 14 residues. The full variable domain, its missing parts supplied by reference TRBV5-1 and TRBJ1-2, is KAGVTQTPRYLIKTRGQQVTLSCSPISGHRSVSWYQQTPGQGLQFLFEYFSETQRNKGNFPGRFSGRQFSNSRSEMNVSTLELGDSALYLCASSPVTGGYGYTFGSGTRLTVV.

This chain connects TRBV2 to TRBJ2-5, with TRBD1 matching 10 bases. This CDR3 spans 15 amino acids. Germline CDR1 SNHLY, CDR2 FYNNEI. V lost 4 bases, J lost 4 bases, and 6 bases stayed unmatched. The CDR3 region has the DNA TGTGCCAGCAGTGCGGGACAGGGGCGAGGAGAGACCCAGTACTTC. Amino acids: CASSAGQGRGETQYF.

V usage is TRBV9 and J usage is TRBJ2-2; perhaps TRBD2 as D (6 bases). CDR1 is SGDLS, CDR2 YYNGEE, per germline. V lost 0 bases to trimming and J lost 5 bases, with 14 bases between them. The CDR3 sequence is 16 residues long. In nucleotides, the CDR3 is TGTGCCAGCAGCGTAGGATCGGGGGAGGTTACCGGGGAGCTGTTTTTT. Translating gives CASSVGSGEVTGELFF. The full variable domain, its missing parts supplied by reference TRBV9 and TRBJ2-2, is DSGVTQTPKHLITATGQRVTLRCSPRSGDLSVYWYQQSLDQGLQFLIQYYNGEERAKGNILERFSAQQFPDLHSELNLSSLELGDSALYFCASSVGSGEVTGELFFGEGSRLTVL.

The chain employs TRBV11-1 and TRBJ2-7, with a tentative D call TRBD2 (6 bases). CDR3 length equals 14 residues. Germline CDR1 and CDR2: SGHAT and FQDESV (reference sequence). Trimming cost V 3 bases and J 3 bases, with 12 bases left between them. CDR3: CASSFAGNRYEQYF. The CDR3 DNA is TGTGCCAGCAGCTTTGCGGGAAACCGCTACGAGCAGTACTTC.

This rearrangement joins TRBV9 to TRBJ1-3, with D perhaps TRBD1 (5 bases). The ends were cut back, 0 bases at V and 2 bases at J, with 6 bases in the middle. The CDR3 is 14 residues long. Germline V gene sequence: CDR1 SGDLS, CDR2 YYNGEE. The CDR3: CASSVAGAGNTIYF. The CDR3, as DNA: TGTGCCAGCAGCGTAGCGGGGGCTGGAAACACCATATATTTT.

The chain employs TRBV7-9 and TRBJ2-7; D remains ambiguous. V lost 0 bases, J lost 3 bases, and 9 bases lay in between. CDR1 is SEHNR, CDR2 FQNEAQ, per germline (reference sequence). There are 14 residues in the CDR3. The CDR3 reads CASSLAGAVYEQYF. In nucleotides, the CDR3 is TGTGCCAGCAGCTTAGCCGGAGCAGTCTACGAGCAGTACTTC.